The T cell receptor (beta chain) under discussion was sequenced for a study of CD8 T cells in Susac syndrome. A quantity of 0.5 to 1 ug RNA underwent reverse transcription using random hexamers. The authors amplified TCR beta CDR3 across 54 Vbeta and 13 Jbeta using immunoSEQ multiplex PCR. TCRdb redid the calling of the immunoSEQ multiplex PCR reads with MiXCR, one entry per CDR3 protein. Counted here are about 150,000 distinct CDR3 sequences, around 95% occurring once; the ten biggest clones make up roughly 0.2%. The CDR3 extends over 13 amino acids. V dropped 7 bases and J dropped 2; count of bases not matched to a gene: 3. Germline CDR1 reads SQVTM; CDR2 reads ANQGSEA.

Sample: CD8+ T cells from PBMCs. This clonotype was obtained from a human donor with multiple sclerosis. The chain links TRBV29-1 to TRBJ1-2; 11 nucleotides agree with TRBD1. The CDR3 DNA sequence: TGCAGCGCCAGGACAGGGGGCAACTATGGCTACACCTTC. Translation gives CSARTGGNYGYTF.